This T cell receptor beta chain was obtained from a study of T cell responses to AZD1222 COVID-19 vaccine (dated by TCRdb to about 2021). Turning to the overall study: AZD1222 recipients with second doses at about 4 weeks or about 12 weeks were pooled, because spike-specific TCR depth and breadth did not differ between schedules. A total of 230 to 250 trial participants underwent TCR sequencing, of whom 207 had received two doses of AZD1222 and roughly 26 had received two doses of the MenACWY control vaccine. Enrollment into the trials was organized by age into subgroups of 18-55, 56-69 and 70-plus years, and those subgroups contained roughly 160, 29 and 62 TCR-sequenced participants, respectively. The paper's findings and limits, for the study overall: Because no day 14 peak-response samples were available, repertoires were characterized only after the peak T cell response. The vaccine-associated CD4 TCRs covered the entire spike protein, and the dominant responses fell in regions 160-218 and 743-854. Participants were mostly white British and included more females than males, and it was suggested by the authors that clonal diversity may have been underestimated. The 56-69-year group was small, and its depth increase did not reach significance, likely because of low power. Nearly half of unique spike-specific TCRs reportedly recognized epitopes outside regions mutated in the B.1.351 and B.1.1.7 variants. After two AZD1222 doses, spike-specific TCR breadth and depth were significantly higher than at day 0 and than in MenACWY recipients. Conclusions about previously exposed vaccinees were limited because only 5 or 6 AZD1222 recipients were SARS-CoV-2 seropositive at baseline.

A word on this clone: Its antigen target is currently unknown. No much larger clonotype is one base removed from it; base qualities were not supplied.

From the cysteine up to the phenylalanine, the CDR3 has a length of 11 residues. The sequence is cut down to CDR3 DNA, 33 bases in frame from base 1. The germline V gene encodes CDR1 MDHEN and CDR2 SYDVKM. V and J are truncated by 6 bases and 6 bases respectively, leaving an intervening sequence of 9 bases. The time point label of this sample denotes: baseline before first vaccination. Vaccinee samples were obtained from the UK trials COV001 and COV002, which included a single-blind randomized controlled phase 2/3 trial of AZD1222 (ChAdOx1 nCoV-19) in healthy adults. Trial participant PBMC samples were collected at day 0 and day 28 after the second dose for TCRbeta chain sequencing. The CDR3 regions of human TCRbeta chains were subjected to immunosequencing. The original methods were these. Repertoire TCRs were matched against a reference library of SARS-CoV-2-specific TCRs generated with the MIRA antigen-specificity platform. Breadth meant the fraction of unique TCRs that were SARS-CoV-2-associated, whereas depth meant the fraction of total T cells that were SARS-CoV-2-associated. Using the MIRA data, each spike-specific TCR was mapped to the spike region that the TCR reacts to and placed in a CD4 or CD8 class. Log10-transformed breadth and depth values were compared by one-way ANOVA with Sidak's multiple comparisons tests. TCRdb carries this immuneACCESS record with in-frame sequences only. Its versions omit some clonotypes, under half of them owing to an unresolved V gene in the studies checked, with the rest unexplained. The V and J calls and clone size are taken from that table; D and trimming were inferred from the DNA. The sample yields tens of thousands of clones; 75% to 85% were counted once. The ten most abundant clones make up over 15% of the sample.

This sample comprised peripheral blood, obtained on day 0 of AZD1222 vaccination. The TCR originated in an adult in good health. The rearranged chain carries TRBV28 and TRBJ2-7; perhaps TRBD2 is the D gene, with 5 bases matching. CDR3 loop: CASSPRGEQYF. The DNA is as follows: TGTGCCAGCAGCCCCCGGGGCGAGCAGTACTTC.